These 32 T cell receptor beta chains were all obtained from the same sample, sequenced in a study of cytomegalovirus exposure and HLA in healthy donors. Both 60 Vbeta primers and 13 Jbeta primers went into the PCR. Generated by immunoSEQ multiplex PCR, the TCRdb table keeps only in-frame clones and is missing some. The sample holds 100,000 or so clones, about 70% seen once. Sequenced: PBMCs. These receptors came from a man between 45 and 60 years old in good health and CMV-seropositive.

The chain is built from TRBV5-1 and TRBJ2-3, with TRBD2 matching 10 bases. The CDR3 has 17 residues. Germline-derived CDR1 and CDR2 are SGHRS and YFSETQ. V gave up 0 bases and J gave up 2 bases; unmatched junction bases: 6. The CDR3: CASSLVPSGGLTDTQYF. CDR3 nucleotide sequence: TGCGCCAGCAGCTTGGTTCCTAGCGGGGGCCTCACAGATACGCAGTATTTT.

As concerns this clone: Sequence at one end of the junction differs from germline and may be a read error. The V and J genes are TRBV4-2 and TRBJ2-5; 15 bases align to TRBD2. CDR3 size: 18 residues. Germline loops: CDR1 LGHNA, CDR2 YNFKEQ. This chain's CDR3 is CASTQGTSGGLIQETQYF. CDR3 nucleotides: TGTGCCAGCACCCAAGGGACTAGCGGGGGGCTTATTCAAGAGACCCAGTACTTC.

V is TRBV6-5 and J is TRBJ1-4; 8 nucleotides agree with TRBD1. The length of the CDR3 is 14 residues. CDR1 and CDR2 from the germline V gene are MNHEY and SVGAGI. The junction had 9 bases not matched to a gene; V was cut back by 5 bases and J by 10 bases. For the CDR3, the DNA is TGTGCCAGCAGTCCCCAGGGGGCTAAGGCAAAACTGTTTTTT. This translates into CASSPQGAKAKLFF.

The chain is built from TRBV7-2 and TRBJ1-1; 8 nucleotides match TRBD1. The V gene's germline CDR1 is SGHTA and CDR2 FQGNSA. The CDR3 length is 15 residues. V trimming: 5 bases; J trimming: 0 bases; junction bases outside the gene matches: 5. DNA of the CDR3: TGTGCCAGCAGCCGCTGGACAGGGATGAACACTGAAGCTTTCTTT. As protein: CASSRWTGMNTEAFF.

In nucleotides, the CDR3 is TGTGCCAGCAGTTACGTCGGAGGATCTGGGAATCAGCCCCAGCATTTT. This sequence encodes CASSYVGGSGNQPQHF. The chain employs TRBV6-6 and TRBJ1-5; D gene uncertain. The germline V gene encodes CDR1 MNHNY and CDR2 SVGAGI (reference sequence). The CDR3 length is 16 residues. Trimming took 2 bases from V and 4 from J, leaving 15 bases between them.

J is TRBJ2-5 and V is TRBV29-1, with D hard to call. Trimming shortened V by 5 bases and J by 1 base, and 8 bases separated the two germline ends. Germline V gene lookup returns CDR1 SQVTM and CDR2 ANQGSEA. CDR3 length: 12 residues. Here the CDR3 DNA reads TGCAGCGTTTGCCAGCGCCAAGAGACCCAGTACTTC. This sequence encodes CSVCQRQETQYF.

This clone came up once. The CDR3 DNA follows: TGCGCCAGCAGCCAAGATTATTTACAGCGGGGGGGAACAGACCAAGAGACCCAGTACTTC. Protein sequence: CASSQDYLQRGGTDQETQYF. The chain uses TRBV4-1 and TRBJ2-5; TRBD2 aligns across 10 bases. The CDR3 is 20 amino acids. V lost 0 bases to trimming and J lost 0 bases; unmatched junction nucleotides: 13. CDR1 MGHRA and CDR2 YSYEKL come from the germline V gene.

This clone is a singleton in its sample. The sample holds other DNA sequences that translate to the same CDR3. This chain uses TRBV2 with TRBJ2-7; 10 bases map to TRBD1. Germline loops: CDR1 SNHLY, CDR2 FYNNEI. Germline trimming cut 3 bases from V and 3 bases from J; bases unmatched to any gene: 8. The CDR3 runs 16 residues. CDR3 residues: CASSEPTGQGHYEQYF. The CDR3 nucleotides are TGTGCCAGCAGTGAGCCAACGGGACAGGGGCACTACGAGCAGTACTTC.

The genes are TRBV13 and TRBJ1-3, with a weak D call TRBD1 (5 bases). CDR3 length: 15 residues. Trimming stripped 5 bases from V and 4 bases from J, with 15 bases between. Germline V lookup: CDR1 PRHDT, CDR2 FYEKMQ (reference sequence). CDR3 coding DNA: TGTGCCAGCAGCCGCGGCGGGGCCAGAGGAAACACCATATATTTT. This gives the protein CASSRGGARGNTIYF.

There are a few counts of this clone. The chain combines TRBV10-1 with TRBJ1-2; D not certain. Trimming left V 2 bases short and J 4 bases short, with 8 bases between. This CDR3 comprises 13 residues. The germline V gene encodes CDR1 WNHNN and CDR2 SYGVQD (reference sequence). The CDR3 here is CASSEEESYGYTF. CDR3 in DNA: TGCGCCAGCAGTGAGGAGGAGTCCTATGGCTACACCTTC.

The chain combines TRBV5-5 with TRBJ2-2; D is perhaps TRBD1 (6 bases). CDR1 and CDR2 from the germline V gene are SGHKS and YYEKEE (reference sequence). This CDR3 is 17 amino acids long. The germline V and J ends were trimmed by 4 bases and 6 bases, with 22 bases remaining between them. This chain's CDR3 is CASSTAGAVGAPGELFF. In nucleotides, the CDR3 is TGTGCCAGCAGCACCGCGGGCGCGGTGGGGGCGCCCGGGGAGCTGTTTTTT.

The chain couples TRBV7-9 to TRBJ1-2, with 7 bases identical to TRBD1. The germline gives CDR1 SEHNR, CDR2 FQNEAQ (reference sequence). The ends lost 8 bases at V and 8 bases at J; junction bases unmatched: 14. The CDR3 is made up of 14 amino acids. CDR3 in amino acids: CASGEQGIFEGYTF. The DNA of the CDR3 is TGTGCCAGCGGCGAACAGGGGATTTTTGAGGGCTACACCTTC.

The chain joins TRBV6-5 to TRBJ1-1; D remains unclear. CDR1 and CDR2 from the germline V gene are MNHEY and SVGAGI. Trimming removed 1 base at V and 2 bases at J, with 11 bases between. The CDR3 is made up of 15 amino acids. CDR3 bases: TGTGCCAGCAGTTACTATGGCCGGGATAACACTGAAGCTTTCTTT. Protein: CASSYYGRDNTEAFF.

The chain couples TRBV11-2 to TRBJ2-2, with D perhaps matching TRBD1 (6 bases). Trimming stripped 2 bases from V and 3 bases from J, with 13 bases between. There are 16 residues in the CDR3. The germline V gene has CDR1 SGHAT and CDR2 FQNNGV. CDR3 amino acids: CASSLNPGADTGELFF. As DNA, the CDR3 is TGTGCCAGCAGCTTAAACCCAGGGGCGGACACCGGGGAGCTGTTTTTT.

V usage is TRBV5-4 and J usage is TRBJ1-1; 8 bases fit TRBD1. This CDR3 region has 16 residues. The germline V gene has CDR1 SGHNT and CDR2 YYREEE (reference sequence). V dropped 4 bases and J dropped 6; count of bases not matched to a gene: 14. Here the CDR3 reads CASSAYRGRGFPEAFF. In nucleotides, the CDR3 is TGTGCCAGCAGCGCATACAGGGGGAGAGGGTTCCCTGAAGCTTTCTTT. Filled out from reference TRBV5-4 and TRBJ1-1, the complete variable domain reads ETGVTQSPTHLIKTRGQQVTLRCSSQSGHNTVSWYQQALGQGPQFIFQYYREEENGRGNFPPRFSGLQFPNYSSELNVNALELDDSALYLCASSAYRGRGFPEAFFGQGTRLTVV.

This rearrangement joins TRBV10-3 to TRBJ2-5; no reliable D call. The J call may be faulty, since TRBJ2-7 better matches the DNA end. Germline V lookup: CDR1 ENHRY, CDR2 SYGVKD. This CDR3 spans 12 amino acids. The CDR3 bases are TGTGCCATCAGCGCCGACTCCTACGAGCAGTACTTC. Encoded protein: CAISADSYEQYF.

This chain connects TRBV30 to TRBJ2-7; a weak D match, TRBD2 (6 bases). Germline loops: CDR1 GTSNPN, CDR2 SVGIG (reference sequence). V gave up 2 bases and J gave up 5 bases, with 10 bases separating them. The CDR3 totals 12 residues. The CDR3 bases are TGTGCCTGGAGTCGGGGAGGCCACGAGCAGTACTTC. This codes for CAWSRGGHEQYF.

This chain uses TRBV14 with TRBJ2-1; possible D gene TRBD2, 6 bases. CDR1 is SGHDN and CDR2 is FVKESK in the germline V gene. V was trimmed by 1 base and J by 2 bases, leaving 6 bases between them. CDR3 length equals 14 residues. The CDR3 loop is CASSQGGAYNEQFF. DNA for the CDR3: TGTGCCAGCAGCCAAGGGGGGGCCTACAATGAGCAGTTCTTC.

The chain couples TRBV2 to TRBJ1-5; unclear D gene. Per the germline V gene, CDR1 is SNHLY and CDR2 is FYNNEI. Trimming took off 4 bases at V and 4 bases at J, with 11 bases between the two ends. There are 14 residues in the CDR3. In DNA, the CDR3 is TGTGCCAGCAGTGGGGAGCTCTTTAATCAGCCCCAGCATTTT. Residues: CASSGELFNQPQHF.

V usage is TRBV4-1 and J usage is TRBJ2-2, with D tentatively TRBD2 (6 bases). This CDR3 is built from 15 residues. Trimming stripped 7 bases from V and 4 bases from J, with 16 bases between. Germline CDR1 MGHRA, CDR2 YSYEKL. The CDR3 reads CASNIGSLGTGELFF. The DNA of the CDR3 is TGCGCCAGCAACATCGGGAGTCTTGGCACCGGGGAGCTGTTTTTT.

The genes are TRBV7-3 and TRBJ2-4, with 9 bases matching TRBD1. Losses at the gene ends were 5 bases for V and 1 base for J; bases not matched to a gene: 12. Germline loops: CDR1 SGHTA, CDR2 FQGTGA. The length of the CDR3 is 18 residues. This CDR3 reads CASSEQGAISGAKNIQYF. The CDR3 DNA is TGTGCCAGCAGCGAACAGGGGGCGATCTCTGGGGCCAAAAACATTCAGTACTTC.

The CDR3 DNA is TGTGCCAGCAGGATGGGGTTATCGTGGGGGCTGGATGTCATGGCCGGGGAGCTGTTTTTT. Its protein product is CASRMGLSWGLDVMAGELFF. The chain employs TRBV27 and TRBJ2-2; TRBD1 is a possible D gene (6 bases). CDR1 is MNHEY and CDR2 is SMNVEV in the germline V gene (reference sequence). This CDR3 comprises 20 residues. Trimming took off 6 bases at V and 6 bases at J, with 32 bases between the two ends.

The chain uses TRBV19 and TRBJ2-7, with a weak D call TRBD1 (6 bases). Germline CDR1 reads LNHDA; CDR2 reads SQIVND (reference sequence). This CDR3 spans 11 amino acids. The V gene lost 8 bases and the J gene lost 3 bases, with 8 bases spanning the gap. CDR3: CASGQNYEQYF. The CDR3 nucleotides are TGTGCCAGTGGACAGAACTACGAGCAGTACTTC.

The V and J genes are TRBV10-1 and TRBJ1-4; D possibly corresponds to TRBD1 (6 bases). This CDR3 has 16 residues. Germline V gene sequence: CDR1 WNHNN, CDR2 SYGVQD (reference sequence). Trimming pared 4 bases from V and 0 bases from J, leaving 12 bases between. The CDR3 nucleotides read TGCGCCAGCAGTGCAGGGGCCTCAGCAACTAATGAAAAACTGTTTTTT. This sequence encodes CASSAGASATNEKLFF.

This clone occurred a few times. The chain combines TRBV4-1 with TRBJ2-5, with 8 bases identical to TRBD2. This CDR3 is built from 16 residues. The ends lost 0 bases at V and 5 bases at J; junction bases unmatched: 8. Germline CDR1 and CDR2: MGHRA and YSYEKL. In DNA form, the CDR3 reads TGCGCCAGCAGCCAAGATTCTGGCCTAGCGGGTGAGACCCAGTACTTC. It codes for CASSQDSGLAGETQYF.

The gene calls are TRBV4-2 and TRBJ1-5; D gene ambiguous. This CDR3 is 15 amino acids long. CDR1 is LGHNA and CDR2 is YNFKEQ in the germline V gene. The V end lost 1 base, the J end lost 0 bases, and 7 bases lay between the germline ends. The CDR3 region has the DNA TGTGCCAGCAGCCAAGCCGGGGTTAGCAATCAGCCCCAGCATTTT. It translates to CASSQAGVSNQPQHF.

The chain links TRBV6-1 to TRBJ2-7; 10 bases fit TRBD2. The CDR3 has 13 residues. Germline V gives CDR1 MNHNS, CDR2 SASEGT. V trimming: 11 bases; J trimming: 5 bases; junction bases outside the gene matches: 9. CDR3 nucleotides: TGTGCCTCCGAGGAGCGGGGGGGGAACGAGCAGTACTTC. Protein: CASEERGGNEQYF.

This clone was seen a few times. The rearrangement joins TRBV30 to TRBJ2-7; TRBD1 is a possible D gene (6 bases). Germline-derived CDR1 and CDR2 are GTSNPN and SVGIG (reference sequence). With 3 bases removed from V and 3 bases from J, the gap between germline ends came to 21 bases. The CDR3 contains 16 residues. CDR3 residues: CAWSPRGGQSHYEQYF. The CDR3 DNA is TGTGCCTGGAGCCCCAGGGGCGGACAGAGTCACTACGAGCAGTACTTC.

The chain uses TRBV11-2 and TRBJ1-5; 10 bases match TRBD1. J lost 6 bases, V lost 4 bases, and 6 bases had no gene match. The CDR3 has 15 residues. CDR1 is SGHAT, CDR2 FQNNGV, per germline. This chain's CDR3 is CASSSGTGETQPQHF. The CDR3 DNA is TGTGCCAGCAGCTCCGGGACAGGGGAGACTCAGCCCCAGCATTTT.

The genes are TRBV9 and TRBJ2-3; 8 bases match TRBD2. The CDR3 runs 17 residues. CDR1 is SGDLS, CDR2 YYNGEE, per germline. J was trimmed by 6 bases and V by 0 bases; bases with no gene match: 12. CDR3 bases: TGTGCCAGCAGCGTAGCCTCTCCGGGGGGGGGTACGGATACGCAGTATTTT. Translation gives CASSVASPGGGTDTQYF.

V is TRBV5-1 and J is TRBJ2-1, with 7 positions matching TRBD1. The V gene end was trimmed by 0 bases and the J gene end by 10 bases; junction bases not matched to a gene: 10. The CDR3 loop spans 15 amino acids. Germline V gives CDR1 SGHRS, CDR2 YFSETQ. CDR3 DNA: TGCGCCAGCAGCTTGGATGGAGGTCCCAGGGGGGAGCAGTTCTTC. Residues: CASSLDGGPRGEQFF.

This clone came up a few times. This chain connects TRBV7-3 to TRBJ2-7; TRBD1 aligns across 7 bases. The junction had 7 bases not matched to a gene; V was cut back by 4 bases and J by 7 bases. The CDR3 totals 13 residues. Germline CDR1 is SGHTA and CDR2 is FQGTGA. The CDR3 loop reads CASSSLAGGEQYF. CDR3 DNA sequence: TGTGCCAGCAGCTCGCTAGCAGGGGGTGAGCAGTACTTC.